A single T cell receptor (beta chain) is shown here with its context. This entry is derived from a study of blood T cell repertoires in COVID-19. Study-wide background: Whether acute or convalescent, the COVID-19 samples came from the United States, Italy and Spain.

V gave up 3 bases and J gave up 4 bases, with 10 bases separating them. The length of the CDR3 is 13 residues. Germline CDR1 is LGHNA and CDR2 is YSLEER. The assay was immunoSEQ multiplex PCR, and TCRdb's table has in-frame clones only and misses some. Counted here are about 63,000 clones, 87% occurring once; the ten biggest clones make up about 5.7%. This clonotype originated in a man aged 50 to 59 with active COVID-19. Sequencing was performed on peripheral blood. The chain employs TRBV4-3 and TRBJ2-7, with a tentative D call TRBD1 (6 bases). DNA for the CDR3: TGCGCCAGCAGCCAGGAAACAGGGTACGAGCAGTACTTC. Protein: CASSQETGYEQYF.